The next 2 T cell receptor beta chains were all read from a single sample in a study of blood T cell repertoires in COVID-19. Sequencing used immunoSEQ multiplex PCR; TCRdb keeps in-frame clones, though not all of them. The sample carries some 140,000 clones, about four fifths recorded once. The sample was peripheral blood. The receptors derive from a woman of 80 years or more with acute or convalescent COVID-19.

Written as DNA, the CDR3 is TGTGCTAGTGGTTTGTACGTTTCGGTCTCTGAAGCTTTCTTT. Translation gives CASGLYVSVSEAFF. V and J are TRBV12-5 and TRBJ1-1, with D unclear. This CDR3 spans 14 amino acids. V dropped 2 bases and J dropped 6 bases, with 13 bases sitting between them. The V gene's germline CDR1 is LGHNT and CDR2 FRNRAP.

CDR3 sequence: CASSVGFSLSSYNEQFF. In nucleotides, the CDR3 is TGTGCCAGCAGCGTAGGTTTTAGCCTCAGCTCCTACAATGAGCAGTTCTTC. The chain combines TRBV9 with TRBJ2-1; no definite D call. Between the trimmed V and J ends, which lost 0 bases and 0 bases, there was a span of 13 bases. Germline V gene data show CDR1 as SGDLS and CDR2 as YYNGEE. CDR3 size: 17 residues.